These 6 T cell receptor beta chains were sequenced from one sample in a study of identifying expanded T cells in peripheral blood (dated by TCRdb to between 2018 and 2021). The library relied on the immunoSEQ multiplex PCR assay. The clones in this table, taken by TCRdb from immuneACCESS, are in-frame only. Not every clone is retained; where verified, under half of the shortfall comes from an unresolved V gene, and the cause of the rest is unknown. In all, the sample holds 60,000 to 80,000 clones, and 85% to 90% of those were seen once. Together, the top ten hold around 3.3% of the sample. Sequencing input: blood. Source of these receptors: a person aged 18 to 75 in good health.

The chain combines TRBV30 with TRBJ2-5, with TRBD1 matching 12 bases. The J segment lost 1 base and the V segment lost 1 base, leaving 1 base of the junction unmatched. The CDR3 has 15 residues. Germline assignment: CDR1 GTSNPN and CDR2 SVGIG (reference sequence). The chain's CDR3 is CAWSEGQGAQETQYF. CDR3 bases: TGTGCCTGGAGTGAGGGACAGGGGGCCCAAGAGACCCAGTACTTC.

The V and J genes are TRBV5-6 and TRBJ1-2; D gene ambiguous. The CDR3 is 13 amino acids. Trimming removed 0 bases from V and 7 bases from J, with 10 bases in between. Germline V CDR1 and CDR2: SGHDT, YYEEEE. This CDR3 is CASSLGTLPGYTF. The CDR3 DNA follows: TGTGCCAGCAGCTTGGGCACCCTTCCTGGCTACACCTTC.

The V gene is TRBV5-4, the J gene TRBJ1-1; D is ambiguous. The CDR3 is 13 residues long. The V gene's germline CDR1 is SGHNT and CDR2 YYREEE (reference sequence). V was pared by 1 base and J by 1 base, with 5 bases between. Written as DNA, the CDR3 is TGTGCCAGCAGCTTGCAAGGGAACACTGAAGCTTTCTTT. Its protein product is CASSLQGNTEAFF.

The rearrangement joins TRBV9 to TRBJ2-3; 8 nucleotides line up with TRBD2. J lost 2 bases, V lost 3 bases, and 2 bases had no gene match. CDR1 is SGDLS and CDR2 is YYNGEE in the germline V gene. This CDR3 is 14 amino acids long. The CDR3 DNA is TGTGCCAGCAGCGACGGGAGGGCCACAGATACGCAGTATTTT. This encodes CASSDGRATDTQYF.

The genes are TRBV5-1 and TRBJ2-1, with 7 bases fitting TRBD2. V trimming: 3 bases; J trimming: 3 bases; junction bases outside the gene matches: 9. The CDR3 spans 16 residues. Per germline, CDR1 SGHRS and CDR2 YFSETQ. DNA of the CDR3: TGCGCCAGCAGCTCCTTAGCCACGGGGGGCTACAATGAGCAGTTCTTC. Translated, it gives CASSSLATGGYNEQFF.

The J gene is TRBJ2-5, the V gene TRBV6-1; D is tentatively TRBD1 or TRBD2 (5 bases each). Germline CDR1 and CDR2: MNHNS and SASEGT. The CDR3 consists of 15 residues. The V and J ends lost 4 bases and 0 bases respectively, with 12 bases between them. CDR3 nucleotide sequence: TGTGCCAGCAGTGTTGAGGGGTTCCACCAAGAGACCCAGTACTTC. As protein: CASSVEGFHQETQYF.